This T cell receptor beta chain is drawn from a study of PD-1 blockade in classical Hodgkin lymphoma. General study points: Any patient who commenced nivolumab under 1 year after ASCT was excluded.

This sample's time point: cycle 4 day 1 (C4D1), after more than 5 weeks of nivolumab. Following autologous stem cell transplantation, relapse occurred in every patient, and exposure to brentuximab vedotin varied. The repertoire was sequenced with immunoSEQ multiplex PCR; TCRdb's copy has only in-frame clones and lacks some. This sample yields 17,000 or so clones, of which around 82% are seen a single time; approximately 13% belongs to the top ten. With respect to this clone: Its antigen is unidentified.

This clonotype was obtained from a human donor with classical Hodgkin lymphoma. This sample comprised peripheral blood mononuclear cells (PBMCs), obtained before the fourth cycle of nivolumab.

The CDR3 region has the DNA TGCGCCAGCAGCTTGGCCGAAGAGACCCAGTACTTC. It specifies CASSLAEETQYF. The chain joins TRBV5-1 to TRBJ2-5; no reliable D call. The CDR3 spans 12 residues. V lost 0 bases to trimming and J lost 3 bases, with 3 bases between them. CDR1 and CDR2 from the germline V gene are SGHRS and YFSETQ.